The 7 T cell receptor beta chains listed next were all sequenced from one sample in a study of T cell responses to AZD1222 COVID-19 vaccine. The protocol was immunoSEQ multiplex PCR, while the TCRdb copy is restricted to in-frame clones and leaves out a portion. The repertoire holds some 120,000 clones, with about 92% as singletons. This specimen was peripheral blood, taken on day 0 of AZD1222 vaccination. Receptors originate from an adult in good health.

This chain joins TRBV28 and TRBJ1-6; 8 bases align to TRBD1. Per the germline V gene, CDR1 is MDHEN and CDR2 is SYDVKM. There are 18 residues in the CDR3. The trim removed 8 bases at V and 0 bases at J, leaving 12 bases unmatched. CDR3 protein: CASRTENRGASYNSPLHF. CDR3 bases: TGTGCCAGCCGGACAGAAAACAGGGGGGCCTCCTATAATTCACCCCTCCACTTT.

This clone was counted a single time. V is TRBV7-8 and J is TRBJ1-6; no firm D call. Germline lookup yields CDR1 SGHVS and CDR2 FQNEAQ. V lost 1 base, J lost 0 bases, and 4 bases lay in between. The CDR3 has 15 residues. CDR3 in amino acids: CASSLGSSYNSPLHF. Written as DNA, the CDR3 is TGTGCCAGCAGCTTAGGGAGCTCCTATAATTCACCCCTCCACTTT.

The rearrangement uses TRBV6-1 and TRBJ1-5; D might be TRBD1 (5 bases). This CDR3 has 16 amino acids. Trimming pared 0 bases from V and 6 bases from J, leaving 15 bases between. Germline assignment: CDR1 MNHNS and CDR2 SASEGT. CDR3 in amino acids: CASSEALTREGQPQHF. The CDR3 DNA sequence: TGTGCCAGCAGTGAAGCGCTGACCAGGGAGGGTCAGCCCCAGCATTTT.

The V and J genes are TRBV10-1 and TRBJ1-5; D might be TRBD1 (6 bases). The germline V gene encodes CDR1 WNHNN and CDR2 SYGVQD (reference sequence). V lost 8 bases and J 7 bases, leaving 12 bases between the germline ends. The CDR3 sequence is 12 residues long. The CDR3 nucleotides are TGCGCCAGCTCTAGAGGGGGACAGCCCCAGCATTTT. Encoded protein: CASSRGGQPQHF.

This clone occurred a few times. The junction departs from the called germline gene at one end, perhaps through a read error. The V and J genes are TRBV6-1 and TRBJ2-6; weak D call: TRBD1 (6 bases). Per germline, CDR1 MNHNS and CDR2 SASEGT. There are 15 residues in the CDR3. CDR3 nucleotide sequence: TGTGCCAGCAGCGAAGGACAGTCTGGGGCCAACGTCCTGACTTTC. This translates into CASSEGQSGANVLTF.

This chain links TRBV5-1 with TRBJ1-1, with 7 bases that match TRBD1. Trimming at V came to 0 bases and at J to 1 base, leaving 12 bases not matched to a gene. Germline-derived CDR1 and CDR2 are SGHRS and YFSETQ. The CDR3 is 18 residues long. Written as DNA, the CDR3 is TGCGCCAGCAGCTTGGGTGGGACAGCCTTACTCTGGAACACTGAAGCTTTCTTT. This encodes CASSLGGTALLWNTEAFF.

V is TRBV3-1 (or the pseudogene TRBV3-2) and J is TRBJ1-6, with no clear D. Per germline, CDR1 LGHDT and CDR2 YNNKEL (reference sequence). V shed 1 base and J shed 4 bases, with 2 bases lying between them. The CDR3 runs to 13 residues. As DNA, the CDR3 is TGTGCCAGCAGCCAAGGGTATAATTCACCCCTCCACTTT. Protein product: CASSQGYNSPLHF.